The source of this T cell receptor beta chain is a study of blood T cell repertoires in COVID-19. This clone was counted only a few times. Per the original methods: Using reference gene primer amplification, nucleated cell counts were estimated. Only in-frame clones appear in the TCRdb table, and some are missing; sequencing was by immunoSEQ multiplex PCR. The V and J calls and clone size are taken from that table; D and trimming were inferred from the DNA. The sample contains a few hundred thousand clones, around 85% of which appear only once. Sequencing was carried out using peripheral blood. This TCR was recovered from a woman younger than 35 with acute or convalescent COVID-19.

The CDR3 sequence: CASLGGNSPLHF. For the CDR3, the DNA is TGTGCCAGCCTCGGGGGTAATTCACCCCTCCACTTT. The chain recombines TRBV7-9 with TRBJ1-6; TRBD1 is a possible D gene (5 bases). The length of the CDR3 is 12 residues. V was clipped by 8 bases and J by 6 bases, with 8 bases between them. Germline CDR1 SEHNR, CDR2 FQNEAQ (reference sequence).